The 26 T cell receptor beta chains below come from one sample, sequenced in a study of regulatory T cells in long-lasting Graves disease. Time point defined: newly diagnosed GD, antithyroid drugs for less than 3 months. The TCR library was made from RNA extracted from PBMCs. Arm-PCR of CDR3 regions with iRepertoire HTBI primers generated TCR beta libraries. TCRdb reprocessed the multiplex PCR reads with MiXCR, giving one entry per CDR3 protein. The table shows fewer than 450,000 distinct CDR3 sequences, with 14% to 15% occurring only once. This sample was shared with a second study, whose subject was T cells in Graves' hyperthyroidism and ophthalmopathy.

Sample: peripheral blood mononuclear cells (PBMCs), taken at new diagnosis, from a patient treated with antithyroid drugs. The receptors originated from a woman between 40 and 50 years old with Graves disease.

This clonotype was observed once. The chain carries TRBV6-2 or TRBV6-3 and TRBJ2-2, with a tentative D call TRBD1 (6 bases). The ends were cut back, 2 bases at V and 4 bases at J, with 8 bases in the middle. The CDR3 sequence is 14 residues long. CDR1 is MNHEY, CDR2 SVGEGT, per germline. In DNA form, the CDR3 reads TGTGCCAGCAGTTACGGGACACGCACCGGGGAGCTGTTTTTT. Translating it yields CASSYGTRTGELFF.

CDR3 in amino acids: CASSYPLAGVNTGELFF. The CDR3 bases are TGTGCCAGCAGTTACCCCCTAGCGGGAGTGAATACCGGGGAGCTGTTTTTT. The J gene is TRBJ2-2, the V gene TRBV6-9; 10 bases agree with TRBD2. In germline, CDR1 is MNHGY, CDR2 SVAAGI. The CDR3 totals 17 residues. V lost 3 bases and J lost 5; bases outside the gene matches: 9.

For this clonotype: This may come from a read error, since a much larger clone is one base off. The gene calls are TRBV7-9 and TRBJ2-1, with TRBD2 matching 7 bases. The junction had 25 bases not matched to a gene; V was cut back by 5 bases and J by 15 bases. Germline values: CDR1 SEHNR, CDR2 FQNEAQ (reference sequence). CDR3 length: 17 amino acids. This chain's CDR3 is CASSAGGSRAGGGRPFF. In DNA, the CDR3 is TGTGCCAGCAGCGCTGGCGGGAGTAGGGCCGGTGGAGGGAGACCGTTCTTC.

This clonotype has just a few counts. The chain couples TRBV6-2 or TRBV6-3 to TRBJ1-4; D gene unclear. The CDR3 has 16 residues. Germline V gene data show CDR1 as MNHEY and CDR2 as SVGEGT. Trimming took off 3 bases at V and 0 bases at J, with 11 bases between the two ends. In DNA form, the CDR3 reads TGTGCCAGCAGTTATTGGCTAAACACAACTAATGAAAAACTGTTTTTT. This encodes CASSYWLNTTNEKLFF.

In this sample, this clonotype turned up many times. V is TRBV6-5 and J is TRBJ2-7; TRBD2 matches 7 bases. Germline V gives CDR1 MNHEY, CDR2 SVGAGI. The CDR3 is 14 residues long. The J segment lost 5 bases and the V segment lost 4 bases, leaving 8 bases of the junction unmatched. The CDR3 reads CASSFSGILNEQYF. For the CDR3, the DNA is TGTGCCAGCAGTTTCAGCGGGATACTTAACGAGCAGTACTTC.

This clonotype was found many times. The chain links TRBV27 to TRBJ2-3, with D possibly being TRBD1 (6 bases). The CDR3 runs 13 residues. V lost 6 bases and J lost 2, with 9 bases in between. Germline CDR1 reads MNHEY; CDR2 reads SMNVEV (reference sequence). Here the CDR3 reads CASSGQYTDTQYF. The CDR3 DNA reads TGTGCCAGCAGCGGACAGTACACAGATACGCAGTATTTT.

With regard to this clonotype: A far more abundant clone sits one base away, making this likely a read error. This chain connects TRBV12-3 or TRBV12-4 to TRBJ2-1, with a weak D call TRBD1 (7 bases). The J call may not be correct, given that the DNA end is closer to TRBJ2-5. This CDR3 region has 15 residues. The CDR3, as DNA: TGTGCCAGCAGTCCTCCTGACAGGGTATGGGAGGCCCAGTACTTC. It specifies CASSPPDRVWEAQYF.

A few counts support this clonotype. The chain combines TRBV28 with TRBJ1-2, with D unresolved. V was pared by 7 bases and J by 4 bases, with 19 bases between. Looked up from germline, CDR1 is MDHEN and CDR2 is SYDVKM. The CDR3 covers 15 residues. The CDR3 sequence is CASTPSGGSFYGYTF. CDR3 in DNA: TGTGCCAGCACCCCGTCCGGAGGGTCTTTCTATGGCTACACCTTC.

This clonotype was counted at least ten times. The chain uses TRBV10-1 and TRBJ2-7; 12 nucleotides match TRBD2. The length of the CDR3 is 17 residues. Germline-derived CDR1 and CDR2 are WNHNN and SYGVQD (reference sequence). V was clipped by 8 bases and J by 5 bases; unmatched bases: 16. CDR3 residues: CASLSQARLAGEDEQYF. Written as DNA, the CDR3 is TGCGCCAGCCTTTCCCAGGCCCGACTAGCGGGAGAAGACGAGCAGTACTTC.

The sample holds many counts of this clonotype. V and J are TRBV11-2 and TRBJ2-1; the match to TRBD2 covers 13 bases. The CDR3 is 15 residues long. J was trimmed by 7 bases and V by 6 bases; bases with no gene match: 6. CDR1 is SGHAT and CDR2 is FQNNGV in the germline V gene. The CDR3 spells CASRTSGRGINEQFF. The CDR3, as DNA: TGTGCCAGCAGAACTAGCGGGAGGGGTATTAATGAGCAGTTCTTC.

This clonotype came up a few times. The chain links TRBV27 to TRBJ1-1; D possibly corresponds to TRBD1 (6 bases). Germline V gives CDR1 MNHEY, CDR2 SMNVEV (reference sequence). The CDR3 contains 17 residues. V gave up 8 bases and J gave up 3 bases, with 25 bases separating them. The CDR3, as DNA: TGTGCCAGCTCCCGTCCGGGGGGCGGGCTTTCGGACACTGAAGCTTTCTTT. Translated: CASSRPGGGLSDTEAFF.

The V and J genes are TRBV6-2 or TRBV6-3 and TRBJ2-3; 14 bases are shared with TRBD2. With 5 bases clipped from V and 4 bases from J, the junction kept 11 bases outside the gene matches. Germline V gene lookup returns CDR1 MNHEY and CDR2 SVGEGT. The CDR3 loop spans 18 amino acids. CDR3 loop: CASSPTGLAGGSPDTQYF. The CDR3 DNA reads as TGTGCCAGCAGTCCTACCGGACTAGCGGGAGGATCCCCAGATACGCAGTATTTT.

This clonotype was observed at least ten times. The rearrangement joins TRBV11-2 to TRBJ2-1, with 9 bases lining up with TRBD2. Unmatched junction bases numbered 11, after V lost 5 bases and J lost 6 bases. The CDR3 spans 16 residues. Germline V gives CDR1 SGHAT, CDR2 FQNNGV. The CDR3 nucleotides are TGTGCCAGCAGCCCCACCGAGTGGCGGGAGGGCAATGAGCAGTTCTTC. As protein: CASSPTEWREGNEQFF.

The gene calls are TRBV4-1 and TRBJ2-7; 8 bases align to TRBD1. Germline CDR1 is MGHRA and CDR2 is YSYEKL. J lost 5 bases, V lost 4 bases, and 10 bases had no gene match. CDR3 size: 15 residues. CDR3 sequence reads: CASSPYAQGEHEQYF. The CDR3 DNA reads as TGCGCCAGCAGCCCTTACGCACAGGGGGAACACGAGCAGTACTTC.

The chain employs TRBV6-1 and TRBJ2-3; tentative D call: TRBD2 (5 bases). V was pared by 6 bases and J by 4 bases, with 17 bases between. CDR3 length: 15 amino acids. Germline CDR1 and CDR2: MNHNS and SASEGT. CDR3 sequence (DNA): TGTGCCAGCAGCCAAGGGTCGGGGTTGGCAGATACGCAGTATTTT. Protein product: CASSQGSGLADTQYF.

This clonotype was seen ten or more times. CDR3: CASSQGPTDTQYF. The DNA for the CDR3 is TGTGCCAGCAGCCAAGGACCCACAGATACGCAGTATTTT. The chain links TRBV7-9 to TRBJ2-3, with D uncertain. V dropped 5 bases and J dropped 2 bases, with 8 bases sitting between them. The CDR3 is made up of 13 amino acids. Per the germline V gene, CDR1 is SEHNR and CDR2 is FQNEAQ (reference sequence).

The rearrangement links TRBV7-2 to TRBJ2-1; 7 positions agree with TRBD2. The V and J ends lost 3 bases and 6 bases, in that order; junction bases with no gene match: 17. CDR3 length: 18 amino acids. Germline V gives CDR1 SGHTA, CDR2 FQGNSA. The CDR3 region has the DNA TGTGCCAGCAGCTTCTTGCCGACCGGACTAGTGAGGGGCAATGAGCAGTTCTTC. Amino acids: CASSFLPTGLVRGNEQFF.

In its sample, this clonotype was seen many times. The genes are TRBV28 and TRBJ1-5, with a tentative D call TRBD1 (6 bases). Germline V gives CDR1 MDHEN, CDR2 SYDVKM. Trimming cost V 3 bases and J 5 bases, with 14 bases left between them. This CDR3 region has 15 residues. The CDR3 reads CASSLGAFADQPQHF. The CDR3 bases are TGTGCCAGCAGTTTGGGGGCCTTCGCGGATCAGCCCCAGCATTTT.

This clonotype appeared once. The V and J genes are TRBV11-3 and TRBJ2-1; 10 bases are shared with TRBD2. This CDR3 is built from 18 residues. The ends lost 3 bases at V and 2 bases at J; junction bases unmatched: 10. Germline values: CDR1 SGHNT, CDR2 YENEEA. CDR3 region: CASSFPGELAGPYNEQFF. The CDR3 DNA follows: TGTGCCAGCAGCTTCCCGGGTGAACTAGCGGGACCCTACAATGAGCAGTTCTTC.

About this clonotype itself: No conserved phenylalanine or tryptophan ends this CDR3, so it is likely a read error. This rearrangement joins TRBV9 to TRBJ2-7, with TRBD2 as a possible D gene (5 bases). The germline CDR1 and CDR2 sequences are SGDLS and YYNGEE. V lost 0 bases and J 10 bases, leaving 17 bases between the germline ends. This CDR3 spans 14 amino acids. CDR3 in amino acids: CASSVDPEGAAQYS. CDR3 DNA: TGTGCCAGCAGCGTAGACCCTGAGGGAGCGGCTCAGTACTCC.

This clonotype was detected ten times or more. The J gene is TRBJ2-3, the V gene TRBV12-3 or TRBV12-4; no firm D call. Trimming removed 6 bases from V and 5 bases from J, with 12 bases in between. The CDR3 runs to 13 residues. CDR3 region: CASRAPVGDTQYF. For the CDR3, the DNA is TGTGCCAGCAGGGCCCCGGTTGGAGATACGCAGTATTTT.

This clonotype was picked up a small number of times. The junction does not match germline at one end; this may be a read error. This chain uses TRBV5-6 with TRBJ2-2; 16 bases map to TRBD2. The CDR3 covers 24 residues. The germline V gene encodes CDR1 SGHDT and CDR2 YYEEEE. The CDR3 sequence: CAGSLPKGVPGLAGGPGWTGELFF. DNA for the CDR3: TGTGCCGGCAGCTTGCCGAAGGGGGTGCCGGGACTAGCGGGAGGGCCCGGTTGGACCGGGGAGCTGTTTTTT.

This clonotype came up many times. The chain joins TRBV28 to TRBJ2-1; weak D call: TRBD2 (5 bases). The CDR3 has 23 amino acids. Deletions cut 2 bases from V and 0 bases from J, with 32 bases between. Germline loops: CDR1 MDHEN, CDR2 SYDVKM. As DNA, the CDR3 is TGTGCCAGCAGTTTAAGCCCCGCGGTATATCGGGAAAAACCTCCAAGCTCCTACAATGAGCAGTTCTTC. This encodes CASSLSPAVYREKPPSSYNEQFF.

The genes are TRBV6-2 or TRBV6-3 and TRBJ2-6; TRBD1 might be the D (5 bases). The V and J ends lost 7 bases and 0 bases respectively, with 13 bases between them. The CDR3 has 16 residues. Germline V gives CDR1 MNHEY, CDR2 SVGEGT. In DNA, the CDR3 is TGTGCCAGCACCGGACACAGAATCTCTGGGGCCAACGTCCTGACTTTC. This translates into CASTGHRISGANVLTF.

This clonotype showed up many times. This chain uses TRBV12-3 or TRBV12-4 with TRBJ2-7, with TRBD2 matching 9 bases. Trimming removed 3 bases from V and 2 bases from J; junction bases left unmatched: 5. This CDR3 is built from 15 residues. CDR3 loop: CASSFGGRAPYEQYF. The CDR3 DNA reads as TGTGCCAGCAGTTTCGGCGGGAGGGCCCCCTACGAGCAGTACTTC.

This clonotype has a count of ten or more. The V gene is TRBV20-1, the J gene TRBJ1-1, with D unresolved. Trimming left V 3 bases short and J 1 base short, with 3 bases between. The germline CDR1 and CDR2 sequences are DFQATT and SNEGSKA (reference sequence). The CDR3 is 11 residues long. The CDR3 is CSARWNTEAFF. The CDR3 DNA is TGCAGTGCTAGGTGGAACACTGAAGCTTTCTTT.